The 23 T cell receptor beta chains below all came from one sample that was sequenced in a study of blood T cell repertoires in COVID-19. Sequencing was performed with immunoSEQ multiplex PCR; in TCRdb, only in-frame clones are kept and a portion is missing. The repertoire holds some 250,000 clones, with around four fifths as singletons. The specimen was peripheral blood. These receptors all stem from an older woman with active or convalescent COVID-19.

The chain uses TRBV6-5 and TRBJ1-2; D not certain. The CDR3 contains 14 residues. Trimming left V 5 bases short and J 3 bases short, with 13 bases between. Germline-derived CDR1 and CDR2 are MNHEY and SVGAGI. The CDR3 region is CASSPRGTDYGYTF. The CDR3 DNA reads as TGTGCCAGCAGTCCCCGGGGTACAGACTATGGCTACACCTTC.

The genes are TRBV2 and TRBJ1-2; D may be TRBD1 (5 bases). The length of the CDR3 is 13 residues. Deletions cut 5 bases from V and 4 bases from J, with 11 bases between. Per the germline V gene, CDR1 is SNHLY and CDR2 is FYNNEI. The CDR3 DNA reads as TGTGCCAGCAGTCAGGAGACAGTCTATGGCTACACCTTC. It codes for CASSQETVYGYTF.

The chain couples TRBV12-3 or TRBV12-4 to TRBJ2-1, with D perhaps TRBD2 (6 bases). This CDR3 has 12 residues. The ends were cut back, 6 bases at V and 14 bases at J, with 17 bases in the middle. CDR3 amino acids: CASSADARREFF. Written as DNA, the CDR3 is TGTGCCAGCAGCGCGGACGCCAGGAGGGAGTTCTTC.

This clone was detected once. The rearrangement uses TRBV19 and TRBJ1-5, with D uncertain. Trimming cost V 5 bases and J 2 bases, with 7 bases left between them. Germline V lookup: CDR1 LNHDA, CDR2 SQIVND (reference sequence). This CDR3 comprises 13 residues. In DNA, the CDR3 is TGTGCCAGTAGTTTGGCAGGCAATCAGCCCCAGCATTTT. This sequence encodes CASSLAGNQPQHF.

V gene TRBV9 combines with J gene TRBJ1-2, with TRBD1 matching over 9 bases. V lost 0 bases, J lost 6 bases, and 6 bases stayed unmatched. Germline assignment: CDR1 SGDLS and CDR2 YYNGEE. CDR3 size: 15 residues. The CDR3 here is CASSVGGGDRDGYTF. In nucleotides, the CDR3 is TGTGCCAGCAGCGTAGGGGGTGGGGACAGGGATGGCTACACCTTC.

This chain links TRBV7-9 with TRBJ1-4; the match to TRBD1 covers 10 bases. Losses at the gene ends were 1 base for V and 3 bases for J; bases not matched to a gene: 2. The V gene's germline CDR1 is SEHNR and CDR2 FQNEAQ (reference sequence). The CDR3 totals 16 residues. The CDR3 spells CASSLGTGGANEKLFF. The CDR3 nucleotides are TGTGCCAGCAGCTTAGGGACAGGGGGTGCTAATGAAAAACTGTTTTTT.

CDR3 protein: CASSQDRDQRTDTQYF. The CDR3 DNA sequence: TGCGCCAGCAGCCAAGATAGGGATCAGCGGACAGATACGCAGTATTTT. The V gene is TRBV4-3, the J gene TRBJ2-3; possibly TRBD2 for D (5 bases). V was cut by 0 bases and J by 3 bases, with 13 bases left in between. This CDR3 comprises 16 residues. Germline CDR1 LGHNA, CDR2 YSLEER.

The gene calls are TRBV2 and TRBJ1-5; no clear D gene. CDR1 is SNHLY and CDR2 is FYNNEI in the germline V gene. V lost 3 bases and J lost 3, with 12 bases in between. The CDR3 spans 15 residues. CDR3 in amino acids: CASSDLPGNNQPQHF. The CDR3 DNA is TGTGCCAGCAGTGACCTACCCGGGAACAATCAGCCCCAGCATTTT. Full variable domain (outside the CDR3, taken from reference TRBV2 and TRBJ1-5): EPEVTQTPSHQVTQMGQEVILRCVPISNHLYFYWYRQILGQKVEFLVSFYNNEISEKSEIFDDQFSVERPDGSNFTLKIRSTKLEDSAMYFCASSDLPGNNQPQHFGDGTRLSIL.

The chain has TRBV6-6 and TRBJ1-6, with D perhaps matching TRBD1 (6 bases). There are 15 residues in the CDR3. The ends were cut back, 6 bases at V and 6 bases at J, with 15 bases in the middle. The germline V gene has CDR1 MNHNY and CDR2 SVGAGI (reference sequence). In nucleotides, the CDR3 is TGTGCCAGCAGCCGGACAGTCGGCCTTAATTCACCCCTCCACTTT. It is translated as CASSRTVGLNSPLHF.

This clone was seen a handful of times. This chain joins TRBV30 and TRBJ1-4; no reliable D call. The germline V gene has CDR1 GTSNPN and CDR2 SVGIG (reference sequence). The V end lost 1 base, the J end lost 8 bases, and 8 bases lay between the germline ends. CDR3 length: 12 amino acids. The CDR3: CAWSGSLEKLFF. The CDR3 DNA is TGTGCCTGGAGTGGCAGTTTGGAAAAACTGTTTTTT.

The chain employs TRBV5-1 and TRBJ1-6; D not certain. V gave up 0 bases and J gave up 6 bases, with 4 bases separating them. Germline values: CDR1 SGHRS, CDR2 YFSETQ. This CDR3 is 13 amino acids long. The CDR3 reads CASSLDGNSPLHF. The CDR3 DNA reads TGCGCCAGCAGCTTGGACGGTAATTCACCCCTCCACTTT.

The chain combines TRBV10-2 with TRBJ1-1, with 10 bases matching TRBD1. Per the germline V gene, CDR1 is WSHSY and CDR2 is SAAADI. The CDR3 is 18 residues long. V gave up 7 bases and J gave up 0 bases; unmatched junction bases: 14. The chain's CDR3 is CASIAGPGQGFVNTEAFF. In nucleotides, the CDR3 is TGCGCCAGCATAGCCGGACCGGGACAGGGGTTCGTGAACACTGAAGCTTTCTTT.

This clone has only one observation. Given a far larger clone just one base away, this is likely a sequencing read error. V and J are TRBV11-2 and TRBJ2-1; 9 nucleotides match TRBD2. The germline CDR1 and CDR2 sequences are SGHAT and FQNNGV. CDR3 length equals 15 residues. The CDR3 protein is CACSLESGGSREQFF. In nucleotides, the CDR3 is TGTGCCTGCAGCTTAGAAAGCGGGGGGTCCCGTGAGCAGTTCTTC.

This clone appeared a few times. This chain links TRBV19 with TRBJ2-7, with 7 bases that match TRBD1. Germline CDR1 LNHDA, CDR2 SQIVND (reference sequence). V was clipped by 10 bases and J by 0 bases; unmatched bases: 6. The CDR3 covers 13 residues. The CDR3 sequence is CATRGDSSYEQYF. CDR3 in DNA: TGTGCCACCCGAGGGGACAGCTCCTACGAGCAGTACTTC.

This clone came up many times. This chain connects TRBV18 to TRBJ1-6, with 7 bases aligning to TRBD1. Germline-derived CDR1 and CDR2 are KGHSH and LQKENI. This CDR3 is built from 13 residues. V was pared by 6 bases and J by 6 bases, with 2 bases of the junction left unmatched. CDR3 DNA: TGTGCCAGCTCGGGACAGATTAATTCACCCCTCCACTTT. Encoded protein: CASSGQINSPLHF.

J is TRBJ1-5 and V is TRBV29-1, with TRBD1 matching over 7 bases. This CDR3 region has 15 residues. The V gene end was trimmed by 3 bases and the J gene end by 3 bases; junction bases not matched to a gene: 8. Germline V gives CDR1 SQVTM, CDR2 ANQGSEA. Here the CDR3 reads CSVDPKGQHNQPQHF. CDR3 DNA sequence: TGCAGCGTTGATCCTAAGGGACAGCACAATCAGCCCCAGCATTTT.

The chain couples TRBV29-1 to TRBJ1-2; D remains unclear. The CDR3 is 13 amino acids. Trimming cost V 5 bases and J 4 bases, with 14 bases left between them. The V gene's germline CDR1 is SQVTM and CDR2 ANQGSEA. CDR3 amino acids: CSVSSGPGYGYTF. In nucleotides, the CDR3 is TGCAGCGTTTCGTCTGGCCCTGGCTATGGCTACACCTTC.

This rearrangement joins TRBV25-1 to TRBJ2-5, with 8 bases matching TRBD2. From germline, CDR1 is MGHDK and CDR2 SYGVNS. The J segment lost 4 bases and the V segment lost 1 base, leaving 5 bases of the junction unmatched. CDR3 length: 15 residues. CDR3 nucleotide sequence: TGTGCCAGCAGTGAATCGGGGGGGGCCGGAGAGACCCAGTACTTC. This translates into CASSESGGAGETQYF.

In this sample, this clone turned up once. This chain joins TRBV12-5 and TRBJ1-6; D unresolved. From germline, CDR1 is LGHNT and CDR2 FRNRAP. V was trimmed by 0 bases and J by 0 bases, leaving 12 bases between them. The CDR3 is 18 residues long. CDR3 nucleotide sequence: TGTGCTAGTGGTTTGGTACTGGGCAGCTTCTCCTATAATTCACCCCTCCACTTT. This sequence encodes CASGLVLGSFSYNSPLHF.

This clone was observed a single time. CDR3 residues: CASSETAGIIQYF. The CDR3 nucleotides read TGTGCCAGCAGTGAAACTGCGGGAATCATTCAGTACTTC. This chain joins TRBV25-1 and TRBJ2-4; possibly TRBD2 for D (6 bases). The germline V gene has CDR1 MGHDK and CDR2 SYGVNS. This CDR3 region has 13 residues. The V and J ends lost 2 bases and 9 bases respectively, with 11 bases between them.

This chain connects TRBV7-9 to TRBJ1-4; D unclear. The ends were cut back, 1 base at V and 8 bases at J, with 17 bases in the middle. Germline CDR1 reads SEHNR; CDR2 reads FQNEAQ (reference sequence). The CDR3 spans 16 residues. CDR3 nucleotide sequence: TGTGCCAGCAGCTTAGGGTCGGCAACCCAGAGGGAAAAACTGTTTTTT. This translates into CASSLGSATQREKLFF. Filled out from reference TRBV7-9 and TRBJ1-4, the complete variable domain reads DTGVSQNPRHKITKRGQNVTFRCDPISEHNRLYWYRQTLGQGPEFLTYFQNEAQLEKSRLLSDRFSAERPKGSFSTLEIQRTEQGDSAMYLCASSLGSATQREKLFFGSGTQLSVL.

The V call is TRBV4-1, the J call TRBJ1-1; D gene unclear. This CDR3 has 15 amino acids. Germline V gene lookup returns CDR1 MGHRA and CDR2 YSYEKL. The V end was cut by 4 bases, the J end by 4 bases, with 16 bases between. CDR3 nucleotide sequence: TGCGCCAGCAGCCCCGATCCCTTTGGGCCCACTGAAGCTTTCTTT. Its translation is CASSPDPFGPTEAFF.

The chain couples TRBV6-2 or TRBV6-3 to TRBJ2-5, with 16 positions matching TRBD2. CDR1 is MNHEY, CDR2 SVGEGT, per germline. After removal of 3 bases from V and 5 bases from J, the junction contained 9 bases not matched to a gene. The CDR3 has 18 amino acids. CDR3 sequence reads: CASSYTSGLAGGMETQYF. CDR3 in DNA: TGTGCCAGCAGTTATACTTCGGGACTAGCGGGGGGGATGGAGACCCAGTACTTC.